This TCR beta chain was obtained from a study of somatic mutations in cytotoxic T cells in rheumatoid arthritis. The overall study: Patients had less than 35 ml EDTA blood drawn right after diagnosis, before any treatment.

As processed by the authors: Patient CD8+ clones exceeding 1% seldom corresponded to published virus-specific TCRB sequences. Assay: immunoSEQ multiplex PCR; the TCRdb copy retains only in-frame clones and omits some. V and J calls plus clone size are reproduced from that table; the DNA served to infer D and trimming. Of roughly 16,000 clones in the sample, 60% to 85% were seen once. The CDR3 is 11 residues long. Germline CDR1 SEHNR, CDR2 FQNEAQ (reference sequence). The V end was cut by 2 bases, the J end by 5 bases, with 3 bases between. Flow cytometry served to check the purity of CD4+ and CD8+ cells, which were isolated by positive magnetic bead selection.

The sample was CD8+ T cells sorted from blood. The receptor was isolated from an adult with rheumatoid arthritis. The chain carries TRBV7-9 and TRBJ1-1; no definite D call. The CDR3 loop is CASSLQTEAFF. CDR3 sequence (DNA): TGTGCCAGCAGCTTACAGACTGAAGCTTTCTTT.